These 18 T cell receptor beta chains were sequenced from one sample in a study of CXCR3-negative and CXCR3-positive naive CD8 T cells. The libraries of TRB cDNA were constructed through 5' RACE using UMI labels. TCRdb re-called the 5' RACE reads; every CDR3 protein appears as one record, without DNA. Found here are 6,000 to 7,000 distinct CDR3 sequences; the top ten clones hold roughly 1.4%. These receptors have no identified antigens. Overall study results and limits: More hydrophobic TRB CDR3s were found in CXCR3-positive naive cells than in CXCR3-negative naive cells.

The sequenced sample consisted of naive CXCR3+ CD8+ T cells from blood. Subset denoted: CD45RO-CCR7+CD27+CD95- naive CD8+ T cells expressing CXCR3 (TNR3+). These receptor sequences come from a human donor in good health. Some clones in this sample may be carry-over from other donors' samples.

This clonotype is called medium-sized based on its frequency. The chain combines TRBV7-9 with TRBJ2-2. CDR1 is SEHNR and CDR2 is FQNEAQ in the germline V gene (reference sequence). The CDR3 consists of 12 residues. CDR3 sequence: CASSSGVGELFF.

The CDR3 loop is CASNLRGPEGDEQFF. V and J are TRBV21-1 and TRBJ2-1; there is no DNA to check the TCRdb D call of TRBD2. TRBV21-1 is a pseudogene segment. This CDR3 spans 15 amino acids.

This clonotype is called medium-sized based on its frequency. The V and J genes are TRBV5-1 and TRBJ2-3. The CDR3 contains 16 residues. Germline assignment: CDR1 SGHRS and CDR2 YFSETQ. The CDR3 spells CASSSGQQERTDTQYF.

The rearrangement links TRBV20-1 to TRBJ2-3. Germline values: CDR1 DFQATT, CDR2 SNEGSKA (reference sequence). The CDR3 loop spans 17 amino acids. The CDR3 region is CSASAYEDVKFTDTQYF.

The J gene is TRBJ2-5, the V gene TRBV6-6; lacking DNA, the TRBD1 call made by TCRdb goes unchecked. Germline V gene sequence: CDR1 MNHNY, CDR2 SVGAGI (reference sequence). This CDR3 has 17 residues. This CDR3 is CASSYSMLGTEKETQYF.

This clonotype registers medium-sized by frequency. V and J are TRBV29-1 and TRBJ2-2; TCRdb's assignment of TRBD1 cannot be checked, as there is no DNA. Germline values: CDR1 SQVTM, CDR2 ANQGSEA. The CDR3 is 15 amino acids. This CDR3 reads CSVEEGQGSTGELFF.

According to its frequency, this clonotype is medium-sized. The chain carries TRBV29-1 and TRBJ2-1; TCRdb selects TRBD1, and the lack of DNA leaves this call unchecked. Germline V CDR1 and CDR2: SQVTM, ANQGSEA. The CDR3 totals 13 residues. The CDR3 loop is CSVAQTGGNEQFF.

This clonotype is labeled medium-sized based on frequency. V is TRBV11-2 and J is TRBJ2-7; as DNA is missing, the TRBD1 call by TCRdb cannot be tested. This CDR3 contains 14 residues. Looked up from germline, CDR1 is SGHAT and CDR2 is FQNNGV. The chain's CDR3 is CASSWTGGTYEQYF.

This clonotype shows up as medium-sized (0.01 to 0.1%) by frequency. This chain connects TRBV28 to TRBJ1-1. The CDR3 is 12 residues long. Germline V gives CDR1 MDHEN, CDR2 SYDVKM. The CDR3 here is CASSSHGPEAFF.

J is TRBJ2-7 and V is TRBV5-1; no DNA is available, so the TRBD1 call from TCRdb remains unchecked. This CDR3 is 16 amino acids long. Germline CDR1 and CDR2: SGHRS and YFSETQ. Here the CDR3 reads CASSFSGQGRPHEQYF.

Frequency places this clonotype as medium-sized. This chain joins TRBV12-3 or TRBV12-4 and TRBJ2-1. The CDR3 consists of 14 residues. This CDR3 reads CASSLSVSYNEQFF.

This clonotype is identified as medium-sized from frequency. V gene TRBV6-5 combines with J gene TRBJ1-1. CDR3 length: 13 residues. Germline CDR1 MNHEY, CDR2 SVGAGI. CDR3 sequence reads: CASSYQDGTEAFF.

This clonotype is called medium-sized (0.01 to 0.1%) based on its frequency. The chain combines TRBV29-1 with TRBJ2-1; TCRdb's assignment of TRBD1 cannot be checked, as there is no DNA. This CDR3 contains 16 residues. Germline V gene data show CDR1 as SQVTM and CDR2 as ANQGSEA. The CDR3 is CSVEVDGGLSYNEQFF.

V and J are TRBV3-1 and TRBJ2-1; the D gene TCRdb calls, TRBD2, cannot be checked with no DNA. The CDR3 loop spans 15 amino acids. Germline CDR1 LGHDT, CDR2 YNNKEL (reference sequence). This CDR3 is CASSQRLAGANEQFF.

This sequence joins TRBV29-1 and TRBJ2-7. The CDR3 contains 15 residues. Germline V gives CDR1 SQVTM, CDR2 ANQGSEA. The CDR3 protein is CSAQGVQNRAYEQYF.

This clonotype is identified as medium-sized from frequency. The chain recombines TRBV20-1 with TRBJ2-3; TCRdb picks TRBD2, but there is no DNA to check that call. Germline V CDR1 and CDR2: DFQATT, SNEGSKA (reference sequence). This CDR3 has 17 residues. The CDR3 sequence is CSARDGASSGSPDTQYF.

The chain recombines TRBV11-1 with TRBJ1-2; with no DNA, the TCRdb D assignment of TRBD1 cannot be verified. CDR3 length equals 16 residues. Germline assignment: CDR1 SGHAT and CDR2 FQDESV (reference sequence). The CDR3 sequence: CASSGIDRGQLYGYTF.

This clonotype is classed as medium-sized (0.01 to 0.1%) by frequency. The chain couples TRBV29-1 to TRBJ2-5; the TCRdb call, TRBD1, lacks DNA for checking. CDR1 and CDR2 (germline): SQVTM, ANQGSEA. The CDR3 spans 13 residues. The CDR3 is CSVDLVGGLTQYF. Together with reference TRBV29-1 and TRBJ2-5, the CDR3 gives the full variable domain: SAVISQKPSRDICQRGTSLTIQCQVDSQVTMMFWYRQQPGQSLTLIATANQGSEATYESGFVIDKFPISRPNLTFSTLTVSNMSPEDSSIYLCSVDLVGGLTQYFGPGTRLLVL.